These 18 T cell receptor beta chains were sequenced from one sample in a study of blood T cell repertoires in COVID-19. The repertoire was sequenced with immunoSEQ multiplex PCR; TCRdb's copy has only in-frame clones and lacks some. This sample has more than 130,000 clones, with approximately 80% found just once. Specimen: peripheral blood. The receptors come from a human donor in a cohort sampled during active COVID-19.

This clone was detected only a few times. The same CDR3 is also encoded by other DNA sequences in this sample. CDR3: CASSVGQDYGYTF. The DNA of the CDR3 is TGTGCCAGCAGCGTAGGACAGGACTATGGCTACACCTTC. The J gene is TRBJ1-2, the V gene TRBV9; possibly TRBD1 for D (6 bases). This CDR3 is built from 13 residues. Trimming removed 0 bases from V and 3 bases from J, with 6 bases in between. Germline values: CDR1 SGDLS, CDR2 YYNGEE.

This clone has a handful of counts. The genes are TRBV6-6 and TRBJ1-6; 8 bases are a match to TRBD1. The trim removed 5 bases at V and 1 base at J, leaving 13 bases unmatched. The CDR3 has 19 amino acids. The germline gives CDR1 MNHNY, CDR2 SVGAGI (reference sequence). CDR3 protein: CASSPTGGIRESYNSPLHF. The CDR3 DNA follows: TGTGCCAGCAGTCCAACAGGGGGAATAAGAGAATCCTATAATTCACCCCTCCACTTT.

V and J are TRBV10-3 and TRBJ1-3, with 8 bases lining up with TRBD1. CDR1 is ENHRY and CDR2 is SYGVKD in the germline V gene. V gave up 2 bases and J gave up 0 bases; unmatched junction bases: 3. The CDR3 is 16 amino acids. CDR3 amino acids: CAISETQGASGNTIYF. CDR3 in DNA: TGTGCCATCAGTGAGACGCAGGGGGCCTCTGGAAACACCATATATTTT.

The genes are TRBV15 and TRBJ2-5; 9 bases agree with TRBD2. With V trimmed by 5 bases and J by 2 bases, 9 bases remained unmatched. This CDR3 is 16 amino acids long. Germline V lookup: CDR1 LNHNV, CDR2 YYDKDF (reference sequence). CDR3 bases: TGTGCCACCAGCGGGGGCCTTAGCGGGGGACAAGAGACCCAGTACTTC. Translating gives CATSGGLSGGQETQYF.

The CDR3 region is CASSITAYNSPLHF. As DNA, the CDR3 is TGTGCCAGCAGTATCACAGCCTATAATTCACCCCTCCACTTT. This chain uses TRBV25-1 with TRBJ1-6; D unresolved. The CDR3 runs to 14 residues. Germline CDR1 and CDR2: MGHDK and SYGVNS. Trimming pared 5 bases from V and 2 bases from J, leaving 7 bases between.

The chain joins TRBV5-6 to TRBJ1-4, with 10 bases aligning to TRBD1. In germline, CDR1 is SGHDT, CDR2 YYEEEE. With V trimmed by 4 bases and J by 5 bases, 5 bases remained unmatched. CDR3 length: 15 amino acids. This chain's CDR3 is CASSARDRGNEKLFF. For the CDR3, the DNA is TGTGCCAGCAGCGCGAGGGACAGGGGAAATGAAAAACTGTTTTTT.

This clone was picked up one time. The chain links TRBV6-5 to TRBJ2-1; 10 positions agree with TRBD2. This CDR3 has 14 residues. After removal of 10 bases from V and 8 bases from J, the junction contained 11 bases not matched to a gene. Germline V lookup: CDR1 MNHEY, CDR2 SVGAGI. This CDR3 is CATLRLAGVYEQFF. The CDR3 DNA is TGTGCCACCTTAAGGCTAGCGGGGGTTTATGAGCAGTTCTTC.

The rearrangement joins TRBV2 to TRBJ2-1; 12 nucleotides line up with TRBD2. V lost 7 bases and J lost 2; bases outside the gene matches: 3. CDR1 is SNHLY and CDR2 is FYNNEI in the germline V gene. The CDR3 length is 15 residues. CDR3 protein: CASKLAGGTYNEQFF. The CDR3 DNA reads as TGTGCCAGCAAACTAGCGGGGGGAACCTACAATGAGCAGTTCTTC.

The genes are TRBV7-2 and TRBJ2-3, with a weak D call TRBD2 (5 bases). Germline CDR1 and CDR2: SGHTA and FQGNSA. This CDR3 has 18 residues. With 3 bases removed from V and 2 bases from J, the gap between germline ends came to 21 bases. Written as DNA, the CDR3 is TGTGCCAGCAGCTTCCAGAGGCGAGCGGTGCCGACCACAGATACGCAGTATTTT. Translation: CASSFQRRAVPTTDTQYF.

This chain joins TRBV7-8 and TRBJ1-2; a possible D gene is TRBD1 (5 bases). The CDR3 length is 14 residues. Trimming removed 0 bases at V and 6 bases at J, with 11 bases between. Germline V gives CDR1 SGHVS, CDR2 FQNEAQ. This chain's CDR3 is CASSLAAGRHGYTF. The CDR3, as DNA: TGTGCCAGCAGCTTAGCGGCAGGGCGGCATGGCTACACCTTC.

The rearrangement uses TRBV6-2 or TRBV6-3 and TRBJ2-7; 11 bases align to TRBD1. The CDR3 loop spans 13 amino acids. J lost 5 bases, V lost 5 bases, and 2 bases had no gene match. CDR1 and CDR2 (germline): MNHEY, SVGEGT. This CDR3 is CASSRTGGHEQYF. The CDR3 DNA sequence: TGTGCCAGCAGTAGGACAGGGGGCCACGAGCAGTACTTC.

The J gene is TRBJ2-7, the V gene TRBV4-2, with D unclear. The germline V gene has CDR1 LGHNA and CDR2 YNFKEQ. The CDR3 extends over 13 amino acids. V lost 1 base and J 4 bases, leaving 8 bases between the germline ends. CDR3 protein: CASSQVDTYEQYF. The CDR3 coding sequence is TGTGCCAGCAGCCAAGTCGACACGTACGAGCAGTACTTC.

This chain links TRBV6-5 with TRBJ2-3, with 7 bases fitting TRBD1. The ends lost 4 bases at V and 1 base at J; junction bases unmatched: 5. CDR1 is MNHEY, CDR2 SVGAGI, per germline. The CDR3 runs to 15 residues. The CDR3: CASSSKGARTDTQYF. The CDR3 bases are TGTGCCAGCAGTTCGAAGGGGGCGCGCACAGATACGCAGTATTTT.

The chain combines TRBV7-2 with TRBJ1-4, with 7 bases fitting TRBD1. V shed 5 bases and J 7 bases; nucleotides not matched to a gene: 4. This CDR3 is 13 amino acids long. Germline-derived CDR1 and CDR2 are SGHTA and FQGNSA. This CDR3 reads CASSLQGTEKLFF. The CDR3 bases are TGTGCCAGCAGCCTACAGGGGACTGAAAAACTGTTTTTT.

V usage is TRBV6-5 and J usage is TRBJ1-5; D is possibly TRBD1 (5 bases). The CDR3 extends over 15 amino acids. Germline CDR1 is MNHEY and CDR2 is SVGAGI. V was trimmed by 2 bases and J by 6 bases, leaving 14 bases between them. Here the CDR3 DNA reads TGTGCCAGCAGTTACGGTCGGGGGTGGGGTCAGCCCCAGCATTTT. This sequence encodes CASSYGRGWGQPQHF.

This chain uses TRBV28 with TRBJ1-1; 7 bases are shared with TRBD1. CDR1 and CDR2 (germline): MDHEN, SYDVKM. Trimming took 6 bases from V and 5 from J; bases not matched to a gene: 6. The CDR3 runs to 13 residues. The CDR3 sequence is CASSRQGWTEAFF. The CDR3, as DNA: TGTGCCAGCAGCCGACAGGGTTGGACTGAAGCTTTCTTT.

The chain employs TRBV7-8 and TRBJ1-4; no definite D call. The CDR3 is 16 residues long. The germline V and J ends were trimmed by 5 bases and 5 bases, with 18 bases remaining between them. From germline, CDR1 is SGHVS and CDR2 FQNEAQ. This chain's CDR3 is CASSTSIRQRNEKLFF. The CDR3 DNA reads as TGTGCCAGCAGCACAAGTATCAGGCAACGCAATGAAAAACTGTTTTTT.

The J gene is TRBJ2-7, the V gene TRBV7-2; D is ambiguous. V lost 5 bases and J lost 6, with 14 bases in between. Germline V CDR1 and CDR2: SGHTA, FQGNSA. The CDR3 totals 13 residues. The DNA for the CDR3 is TGTGCCAGCAGCCTCGAAACGGTTACCGAGCAGTACTTC. The encoded protein is CASSLETVTEQYF.